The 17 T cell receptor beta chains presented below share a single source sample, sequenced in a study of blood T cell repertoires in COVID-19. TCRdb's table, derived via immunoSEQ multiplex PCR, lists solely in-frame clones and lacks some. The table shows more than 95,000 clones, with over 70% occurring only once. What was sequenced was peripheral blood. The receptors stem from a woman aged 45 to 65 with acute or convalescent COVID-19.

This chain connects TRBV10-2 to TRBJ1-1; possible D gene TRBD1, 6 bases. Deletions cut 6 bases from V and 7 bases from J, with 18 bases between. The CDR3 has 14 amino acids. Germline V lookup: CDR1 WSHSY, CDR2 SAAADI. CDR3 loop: CASSPMDRGLEAFF. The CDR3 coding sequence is TGCGCCAGCAGCCCGATGGACAGAGGGCTTGAAGCTTTCTTT.

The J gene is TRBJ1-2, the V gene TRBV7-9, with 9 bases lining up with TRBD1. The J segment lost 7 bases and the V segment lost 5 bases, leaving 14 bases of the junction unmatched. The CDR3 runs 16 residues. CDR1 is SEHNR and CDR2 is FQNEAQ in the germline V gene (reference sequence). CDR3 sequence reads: CASSVAGTGRIGGYTF. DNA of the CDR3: TGTGCCAGCAGCGTTGCCGGGACAGGGCGAATTGGTGGCTACACCTTC.

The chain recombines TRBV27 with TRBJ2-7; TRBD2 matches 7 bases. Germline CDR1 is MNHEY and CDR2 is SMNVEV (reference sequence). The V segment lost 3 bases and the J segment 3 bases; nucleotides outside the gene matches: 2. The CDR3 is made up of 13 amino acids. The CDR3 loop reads CASSLREGYEQYF. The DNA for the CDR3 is TGTGCCAGCAGTTTGAGGGAGGGCTACGAGCAGTACTTC.

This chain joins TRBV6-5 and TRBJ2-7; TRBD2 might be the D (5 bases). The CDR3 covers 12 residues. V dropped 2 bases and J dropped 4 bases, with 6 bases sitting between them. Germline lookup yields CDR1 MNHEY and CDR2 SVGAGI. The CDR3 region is CASSYEGYEQYF. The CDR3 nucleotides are TGTGCCAGCAGTTACGAGGGATACGAGCAGTACTTC.

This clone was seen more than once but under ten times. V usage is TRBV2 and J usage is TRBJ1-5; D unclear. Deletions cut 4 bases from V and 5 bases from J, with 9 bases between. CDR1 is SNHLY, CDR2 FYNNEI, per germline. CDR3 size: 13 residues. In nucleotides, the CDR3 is TGTGCCAGCAGTGTTAACATTTATCAGCCCCAGCATTTT. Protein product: CASSVNIYQPQHF.

CDR3 region: CATLYGRSDEQFF. CDR3 nucleotide sequence: TGTGCCACCCTCTACGGGAGAAGCGATGAGCAGTTCTTC. The rearrangement links TRBV15 to TRBJ2-1, with a possible D match to TRBD2 (6 bases). This CDR3 is built from 13 residues. Trimming shortened V by 8 bases and J by 8 bases, and 16 bases separated the two germline ends. Germline V lookup: CDR1 LNHNV, CDR2 YYDKDF (reference sequence).

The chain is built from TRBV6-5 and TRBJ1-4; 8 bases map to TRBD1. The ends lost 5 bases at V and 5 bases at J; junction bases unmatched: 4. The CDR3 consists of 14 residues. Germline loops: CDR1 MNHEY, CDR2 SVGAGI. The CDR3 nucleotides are TGTGCCAGCAGTCCAAGACAGGGGAATGAAAAACTGTTTTTT. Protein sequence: CASSPRQGNEKLFF.

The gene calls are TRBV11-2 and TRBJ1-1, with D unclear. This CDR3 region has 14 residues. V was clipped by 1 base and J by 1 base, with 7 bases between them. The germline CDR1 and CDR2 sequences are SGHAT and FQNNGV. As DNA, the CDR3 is TGTGCCAGCAGCTTAGCAGTCAAGAACACTGAAGCTTTCTTT. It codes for CASSLAVKNTEAFF.

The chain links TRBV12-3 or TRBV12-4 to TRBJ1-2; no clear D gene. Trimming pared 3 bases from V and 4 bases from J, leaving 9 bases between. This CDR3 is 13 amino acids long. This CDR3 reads CASSFRPSYGYTF. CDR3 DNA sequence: TGTGCCAGCAGTTTCCGCCCCAGCTATGGCTACACCTTC.

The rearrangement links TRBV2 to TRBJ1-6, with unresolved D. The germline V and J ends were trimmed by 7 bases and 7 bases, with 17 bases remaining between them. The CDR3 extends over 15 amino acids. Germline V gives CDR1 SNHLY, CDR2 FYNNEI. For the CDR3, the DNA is TGTGCCAGCACCAGCTCCCTCCACGGGAATTCACCCCTCCACTTT. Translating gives CASTSSLHGNSPLHF.

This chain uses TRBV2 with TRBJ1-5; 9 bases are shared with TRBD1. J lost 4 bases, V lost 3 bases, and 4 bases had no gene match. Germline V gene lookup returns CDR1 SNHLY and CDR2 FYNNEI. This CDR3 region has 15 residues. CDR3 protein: CASSDWDRENQPQHF. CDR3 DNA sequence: TGTGCCAGCAGTGATTGGGACAGGGAAAATCAGCCCCAGCATTTT. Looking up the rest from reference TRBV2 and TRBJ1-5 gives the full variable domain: EPEVTQTPSHQVTQMGQEVILRCVPISNHLYFYWYRQILGQKVEFLVSFYNNEISEKSEIFDDQFSVERPDGSNFTLKIRSTKLEDSAMYFCASSDWDRENQPQHFGDGTRLSIL.

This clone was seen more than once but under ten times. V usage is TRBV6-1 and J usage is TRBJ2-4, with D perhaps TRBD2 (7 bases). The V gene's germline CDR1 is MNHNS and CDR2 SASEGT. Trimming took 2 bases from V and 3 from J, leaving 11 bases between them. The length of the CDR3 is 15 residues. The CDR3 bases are TGTGCCAGCAGTGAACCGGGGGGCGGCAAAAACATTCAGTACTTC. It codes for CASSEPGGGKNIQYF.

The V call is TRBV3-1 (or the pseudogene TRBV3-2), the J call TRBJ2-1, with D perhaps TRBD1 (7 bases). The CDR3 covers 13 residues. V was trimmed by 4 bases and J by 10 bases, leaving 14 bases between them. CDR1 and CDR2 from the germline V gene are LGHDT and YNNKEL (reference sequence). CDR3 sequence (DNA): TGTGCCAGCAGCCCTCGACAGGGAGGCGAGCAGTTCTTC. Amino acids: CASSPRQGGEQFF.

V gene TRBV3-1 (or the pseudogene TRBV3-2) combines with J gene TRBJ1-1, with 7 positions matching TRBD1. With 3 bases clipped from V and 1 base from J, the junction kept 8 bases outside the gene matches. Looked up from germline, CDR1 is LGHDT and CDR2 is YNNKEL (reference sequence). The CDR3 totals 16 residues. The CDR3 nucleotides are TGTGCCAGCAGCCACCGACAGGGAGGTACGAACACTGAAGCTTTCTTT. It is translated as CASSHRQGGTNTEAFF.

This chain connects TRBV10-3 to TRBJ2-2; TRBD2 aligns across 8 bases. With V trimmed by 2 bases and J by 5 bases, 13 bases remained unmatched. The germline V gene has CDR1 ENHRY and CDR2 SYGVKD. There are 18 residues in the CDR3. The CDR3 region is CAISELGAAGVGTGELFF. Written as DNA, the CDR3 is TGTGCCATCAGTGAGCTTGGGGCAGCGGGAGTAGGGACCGGGGAGCTGTTTTTT.

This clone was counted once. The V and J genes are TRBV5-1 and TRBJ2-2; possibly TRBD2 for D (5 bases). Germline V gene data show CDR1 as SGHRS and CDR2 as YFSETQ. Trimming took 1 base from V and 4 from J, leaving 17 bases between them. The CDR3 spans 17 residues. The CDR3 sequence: CASSLQVYSRGTGELFF. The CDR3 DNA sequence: TGCGCCAGCAGCTTGCAAGTCTACTCCCGGGGCACCGGGGAGCTGTTTTTT.

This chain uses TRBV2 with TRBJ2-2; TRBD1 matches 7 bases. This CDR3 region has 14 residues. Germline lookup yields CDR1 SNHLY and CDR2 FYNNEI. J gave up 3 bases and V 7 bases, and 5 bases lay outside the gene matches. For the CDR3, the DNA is TGTGCCAGCAAACGGCAGGGGGACACCGGGGAGCTGTTTTTT. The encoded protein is CASKRQGDTGELFF.